Sequencing of this TCR beta chain was carried out in a study of T-cell reconstitution after alpha-beta-depleted transplantation in children. Preparing the TCRbeta library involved the use of unique molecular identifiers. TCRdb recomputed calls from the PCR reads with MiXCR, one row per CDR3 protein. Seen here are some 490,000 distinct CDR3 sequences, approximately 13% observed once, and the top ten hold about 5%. This clonotype showed up just a few times. V shed 5 bases, J shed 4 bases, and the junction held 6 bases outside the gene matches. Per germline, CDR1 SGHTA and CDR2 FQGNSA. This CDR3 region has 15 residues.

The clonotype originates from a human donor who donated a stem cell graft to a child with combined immunodeficiency. This rearrangement joins TRBV7-2 to TRBJ2-3; 10 positions agree with TRBD2. This sample comprised PBMCs from the stem cell graft donor, obtained from the stem cell graft. The CDR3 loop reads CASSLTSGIADTQYF. CDR3 DNA sequence: TGTGCCAGCAGCCTTACTAGCGGGATAGCAGATACGCAGTATTTT.